Sequencing of this T cell receptor (beta chain) was carried out in a study of CD8 T cells in ankylosing spondylitis. General study findings and limits: Disease-linked clones bore a CD8+ phenotype and were relatively rare in peripheral blood. Several highly homologous variants made up a TCR beta motif, and this motif appeared characteristic of ankylosing spondylitis blood. Reports of some motif variants in reactive arthritis synovial fluid and blood predate this one.

Quantitative molecular-barcoded 5'-RACE generated the TCR beta libraries. TCRdb re-analysed the 5' RACE reads in MiXCR, keeping a single row per CDR3 protein. Of 470,000 or so distinct CDR3 sequences listed, roughly a quarter are singletons. In the case of this clonotype: Antigen specificity is unknown.

The TCR comes from a male donor with ankylosing spondylitis. Input material: blood, either unsorted or a sorted T cell fraction (not recorded which).

Here the CDR3 DNA reads TGTGCCAGCAGTTTATGGGGAGAGGCCGAGCAGTACTTC. Translated, it gives CASSLWGEAEQYF. J is TRBJ2-7 and V is TRBV27, with TRBD2 as a possible D gene (5 bases). Germline lookup yields CDR1 MNHEY and CDR2 SMNVEV (reference sequence). V lost 1 base and J lost 6, with 10 bases in between. The CDR3 covers 13 residues.